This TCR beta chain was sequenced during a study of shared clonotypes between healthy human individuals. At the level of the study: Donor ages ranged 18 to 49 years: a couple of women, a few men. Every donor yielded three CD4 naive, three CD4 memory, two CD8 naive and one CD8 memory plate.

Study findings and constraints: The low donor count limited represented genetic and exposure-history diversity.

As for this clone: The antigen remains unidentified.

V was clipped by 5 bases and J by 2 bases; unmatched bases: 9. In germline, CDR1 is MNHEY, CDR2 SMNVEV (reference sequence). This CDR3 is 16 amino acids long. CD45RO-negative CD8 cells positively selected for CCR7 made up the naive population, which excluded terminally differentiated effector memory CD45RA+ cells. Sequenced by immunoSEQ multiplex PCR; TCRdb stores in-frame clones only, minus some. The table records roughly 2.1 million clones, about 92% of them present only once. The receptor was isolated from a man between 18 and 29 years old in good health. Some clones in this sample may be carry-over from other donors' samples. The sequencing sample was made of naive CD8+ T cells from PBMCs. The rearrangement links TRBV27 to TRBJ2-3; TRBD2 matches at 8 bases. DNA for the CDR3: TGTGCCAGCAGTCTGGCACGCGGGAGGTCCACAGATACGCAGTATTTT. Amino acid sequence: CASSLARGRSTDTQYF.